These T cell receptor beta chains were read from a single sample in a study of T cell changes during pregnancy in multiple sclerosis. Libraries were prepared by immunoSEQ multiplex PCR; TCRdb keeps only in-frame clonotypes and omits some of them. The data contain 35,000 or so clones, 93% of them singletons. Here the sequenced sample was CD4+ T cells from peripheral blood mononuclear cells, taken in the first trimester of pregnancy. Source of these receptors: a female donor with multiple sclerosis, enrolled in a pregnancy study. CDR3s leave out the opening cysteine and the closing phenylalanine or tryptophan.

j_gene	v_gene	CDR3aa
TRBJ2-1	TRBV9	ASSVAGVNEQF
TRBJ2-1	TRBV28	ASSSSGTNHNEQF
TRBJ2-3	TRBV28	ASRHGPRDTQY
TRBJ2-4	TRBV5-8	ASSFPGQGVIAKNIQY
TRBJ2-4	TRBV5-1	ASSSGVVKNIQY
TRBJ2-1	TRBV6-5	ASRRGVGTYNEQF
TRBJ2-5	TRBV5-1	ASSEGTSGQETQY
TRBJ1-3	TRBV6-5	ASSYSLSVGNTIY
TRBJ2-5	TRBV19	ASSIGETAKKETQY
TRBJ2-1	TRBV9	ASSAIGGGSSYNEQF
TRBJ2-7	TRBV9	ASSSQGRTDSEQY
TRBJ2-6	TRBV7-2	ASSLVLLAGAGANVLT
TRBJ1-2	TRBV19	ASSIAGTEGYGYT
TRBJ2-7	TRBV4-2	ASRQTTSDSYEQY
TRBJ1-1	TRBV25-1	ASRESEAF
TRBJ1-2	TRBV5-6	ASSLLGQFGYT